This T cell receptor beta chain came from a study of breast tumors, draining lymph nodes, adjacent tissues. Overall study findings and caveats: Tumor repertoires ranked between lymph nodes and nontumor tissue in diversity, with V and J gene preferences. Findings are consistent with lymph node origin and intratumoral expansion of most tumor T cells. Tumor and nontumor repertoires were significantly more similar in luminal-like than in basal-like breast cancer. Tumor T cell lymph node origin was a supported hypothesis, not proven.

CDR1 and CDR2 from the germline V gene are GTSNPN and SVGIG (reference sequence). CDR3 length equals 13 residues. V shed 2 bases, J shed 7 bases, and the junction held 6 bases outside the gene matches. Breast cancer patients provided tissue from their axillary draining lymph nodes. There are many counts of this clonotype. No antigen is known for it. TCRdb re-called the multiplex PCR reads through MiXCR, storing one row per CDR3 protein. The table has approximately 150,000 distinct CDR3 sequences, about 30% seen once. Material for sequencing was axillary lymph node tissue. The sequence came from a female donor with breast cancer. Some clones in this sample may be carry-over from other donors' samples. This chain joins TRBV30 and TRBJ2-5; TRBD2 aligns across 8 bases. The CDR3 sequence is CAWSQGLAGTQYF. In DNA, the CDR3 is TGTGCCTGGAGTCAAGGACTAGCCGGGACCCAGTACTTC.